What follows is one TCR beta chain and its context. The data were obtained in a study of blood T cell repertoires in COVID-19. Looking at the study overall: In each case, the material was cDNA or gDNA derived from T cells, B-cell-depleted T cells, or PBMCs.

The CDR3 totals 14 residues. Germline CDR1 reads SGHTS; CDR2 reads YDEGEE. Trimming took 4 bases from V and 5 from J, leaving 12 bases between them. Assay used: immunoSEQ multiplex PCR; TCRdb lists only in-frame clones, some missing. The sample yields approximately 92,000 clones, 70% to 90% seen once. Seattle participants joined during active infection and were tracked over time. The chain is built from TRBV5-8 and TRBJ2-2, with a tentative D call TRBD1 (6 bases). The source material was peripheral blood. The receptor's source is a woman aged 55 to 70 with COVID-19, enrolled during active disease. The CDR3 loop is CASSTRTGTGELFF. The DNA of the CDR3 is TGTGCCAGCAGCACCCGTACAGGGACCGGGGAGCTGTTTTTT.